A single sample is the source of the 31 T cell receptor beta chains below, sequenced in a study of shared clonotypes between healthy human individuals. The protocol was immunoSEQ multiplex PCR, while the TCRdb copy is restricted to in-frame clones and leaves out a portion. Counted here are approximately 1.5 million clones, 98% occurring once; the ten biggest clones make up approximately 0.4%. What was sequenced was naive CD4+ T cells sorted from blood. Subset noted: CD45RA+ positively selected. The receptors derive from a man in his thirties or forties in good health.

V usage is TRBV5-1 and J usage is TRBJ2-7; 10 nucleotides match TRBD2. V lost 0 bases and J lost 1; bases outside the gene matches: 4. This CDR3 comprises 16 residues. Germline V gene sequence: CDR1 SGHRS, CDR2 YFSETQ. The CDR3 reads CASSLVASGSSYEQYF. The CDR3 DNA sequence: TGCGCCAGCAGCTTGGTGGCTAGCGGGAGTTCCTACGAGCAGTACTTC.

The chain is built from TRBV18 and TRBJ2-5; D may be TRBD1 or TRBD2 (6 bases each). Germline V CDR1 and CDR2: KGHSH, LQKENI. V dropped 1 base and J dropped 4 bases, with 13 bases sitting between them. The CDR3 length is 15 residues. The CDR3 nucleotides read TGTGCCAGCTCACCACTCCAGAAGGGGGGAGAGACCCAGTACTTC. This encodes CASSPLQKGGETQYF.

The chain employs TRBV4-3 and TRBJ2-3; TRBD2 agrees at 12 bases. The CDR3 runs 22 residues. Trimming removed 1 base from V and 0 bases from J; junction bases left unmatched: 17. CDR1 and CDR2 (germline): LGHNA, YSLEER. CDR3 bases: TGCGCCAGCAGCCAAGTTAACAGACTAGCGGGAGAGGTGGGAGCTAGCACAGATACGCAGTATTTT. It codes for CASSQVNRLAGEVGASTDTQYF.

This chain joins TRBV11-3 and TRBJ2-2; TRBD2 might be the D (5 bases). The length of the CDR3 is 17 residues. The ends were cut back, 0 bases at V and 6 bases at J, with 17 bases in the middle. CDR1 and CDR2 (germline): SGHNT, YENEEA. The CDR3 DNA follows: TGTGCCAGCAGCTTAGATGCGGCCGAGGGTAGAGCCGGGGAGCTGTTTTTT. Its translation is CASSLDAAEGRAGELFF.

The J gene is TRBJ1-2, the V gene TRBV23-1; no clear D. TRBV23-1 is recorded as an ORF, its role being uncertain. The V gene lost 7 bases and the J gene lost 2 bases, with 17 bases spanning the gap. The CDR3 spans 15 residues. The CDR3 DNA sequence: TGCGCCAGCAACCCAAAAGGACGGATGAACTATGGCTACACCTTC. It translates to CASNPKGRMNYGYTF.

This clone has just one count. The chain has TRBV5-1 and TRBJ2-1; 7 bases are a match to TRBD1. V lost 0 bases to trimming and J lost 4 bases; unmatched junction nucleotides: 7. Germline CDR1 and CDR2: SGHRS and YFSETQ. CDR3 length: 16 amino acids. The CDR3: CASSLAGDREYNEQFF. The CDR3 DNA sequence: TGCGCCAGCAGCTTGGCCGGAGACAGGGAATACAATGAGCAGTTCTTC. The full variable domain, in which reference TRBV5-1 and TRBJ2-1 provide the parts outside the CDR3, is KAGVTQTPRYLIKTRGQQVTLSCSPISGHRSVSWYQQTPGQGLQFLFEYFSETQRNKGNFPGRFSGRQFSNSRSEMNVSTLELGDSALYLCASSLAGDREYNEQFFGPGTRLTVL.

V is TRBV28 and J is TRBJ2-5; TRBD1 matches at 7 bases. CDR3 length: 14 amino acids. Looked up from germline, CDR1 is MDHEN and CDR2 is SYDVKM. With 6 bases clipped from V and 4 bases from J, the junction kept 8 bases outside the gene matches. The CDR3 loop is CASSIPRGPETQYF. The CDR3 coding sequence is TGTGCCAGCAGCATCCCAAGGGGGCCAGAGACCCAGTACTTC. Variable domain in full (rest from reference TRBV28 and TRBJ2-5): DVKVTQSSRYLVKRTGEKVFLECVQDMDHENMFWYRQDPGLGLRLIYFSYDVKMKEKGDIPEGYSVSREKKERFSLILESASTNQTSMYLCASSIPRGPETQYFGPGTRLLVL.

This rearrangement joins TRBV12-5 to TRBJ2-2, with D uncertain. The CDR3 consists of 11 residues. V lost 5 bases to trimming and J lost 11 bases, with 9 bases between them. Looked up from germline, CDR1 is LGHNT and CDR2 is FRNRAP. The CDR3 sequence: CASGAARELFF. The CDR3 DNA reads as TGTGCTAGTGGTGCCGCAAGAGAGCTGTTTTTT.

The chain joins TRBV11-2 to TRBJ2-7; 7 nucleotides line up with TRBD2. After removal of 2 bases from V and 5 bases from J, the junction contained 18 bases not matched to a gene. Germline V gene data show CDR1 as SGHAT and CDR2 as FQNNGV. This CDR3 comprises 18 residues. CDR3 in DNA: TGTGCCAGCAGCTTAACCGGGAGGATCGGAAACTTTGTCCACGAGCAGTACTTC. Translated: CASSLTGRIGNFVHEQYF.

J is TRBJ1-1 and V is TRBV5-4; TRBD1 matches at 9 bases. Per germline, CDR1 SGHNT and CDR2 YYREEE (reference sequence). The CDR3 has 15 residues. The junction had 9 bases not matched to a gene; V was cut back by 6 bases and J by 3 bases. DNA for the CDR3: TGTGCCAGCACCCCTCTACAGGGGGCGGACACTGAAGCTTTCTTT. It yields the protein CASTPLQGADTEAFF.

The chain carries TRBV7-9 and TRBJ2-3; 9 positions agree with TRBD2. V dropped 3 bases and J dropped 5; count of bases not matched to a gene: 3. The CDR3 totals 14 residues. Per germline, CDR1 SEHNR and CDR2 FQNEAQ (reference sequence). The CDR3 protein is CASSLEREEDTQYF. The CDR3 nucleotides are TGTGCCAGCAGCTTGGAGCGGGAGGAAGATACGCAGTATTTT.

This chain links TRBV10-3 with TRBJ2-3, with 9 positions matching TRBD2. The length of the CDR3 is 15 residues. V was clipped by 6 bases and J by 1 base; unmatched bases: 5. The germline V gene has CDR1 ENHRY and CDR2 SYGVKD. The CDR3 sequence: CAISVAGARTDTQYF. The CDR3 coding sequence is TGTGCCATCAGCGTAGCGGGAGCTCGCACAGATACGCAGTATTTT.

The CDR3 spells CASSTEGWNQPQHF. DNA for the CDR3: TGTGCCAGCAGTACGGAGGGGTGGAATCAGCCCCAGCATTTT. V and J are TRBV2 and TRBJ1-5; D might be TRBD1 (5 bases). CDR1 SNHLY and CDR2 FYNNEI come from the germline V gene. The ends were cut back, 5 bases at V and 4 bases at J, with 12 bases in the middle. The CDR3 is made up of 14 amino acids.

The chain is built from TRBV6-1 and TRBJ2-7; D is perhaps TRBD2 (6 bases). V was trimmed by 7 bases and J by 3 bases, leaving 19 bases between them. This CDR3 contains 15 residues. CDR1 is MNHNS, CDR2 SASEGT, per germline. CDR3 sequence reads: CASNHLRDSYYEQYF. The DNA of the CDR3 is TGTGCCAGCAACCACCTCCGGGACTCTTACTACGAGCAGTACTTC.

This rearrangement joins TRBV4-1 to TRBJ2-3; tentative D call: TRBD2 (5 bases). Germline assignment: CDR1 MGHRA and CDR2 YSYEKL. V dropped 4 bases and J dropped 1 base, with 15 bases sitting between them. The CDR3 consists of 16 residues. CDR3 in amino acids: CASSRATVGGTDTQYF. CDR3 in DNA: TGCGCCAGCAGCCGAGCGACGGTGGGAGGCACAGATACGCAGTATTTT.

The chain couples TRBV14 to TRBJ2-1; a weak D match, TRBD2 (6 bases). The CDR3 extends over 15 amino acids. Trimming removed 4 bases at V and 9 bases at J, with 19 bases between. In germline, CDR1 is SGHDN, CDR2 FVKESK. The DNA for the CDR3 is TGTGCCAGCAGCCCACCGGGACTCCAGACGGTTGAGCAGTTCTTC. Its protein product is CASSPPGLQTVEQFF.

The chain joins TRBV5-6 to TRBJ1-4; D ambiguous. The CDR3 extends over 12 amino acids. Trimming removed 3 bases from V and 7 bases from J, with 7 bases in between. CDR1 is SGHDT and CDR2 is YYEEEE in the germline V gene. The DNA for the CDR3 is TGTGCCAGCAGCTCCAATGTTGAAAAACTGTTTTTT. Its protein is CASSSNVEKLFF.

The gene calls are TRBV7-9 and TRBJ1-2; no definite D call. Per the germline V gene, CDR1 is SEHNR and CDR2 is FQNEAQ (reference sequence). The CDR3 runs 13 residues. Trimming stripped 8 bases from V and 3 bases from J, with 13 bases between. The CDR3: CASSPGIYYGYTF. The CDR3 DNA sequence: TGTGCCAGCTCTCCGGGCATTTACTATGGCTACACCTTC.

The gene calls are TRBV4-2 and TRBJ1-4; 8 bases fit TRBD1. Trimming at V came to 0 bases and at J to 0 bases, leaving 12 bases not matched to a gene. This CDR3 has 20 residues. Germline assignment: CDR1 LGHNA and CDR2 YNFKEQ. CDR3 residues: CASSQERTGTGLTTNEKLFF. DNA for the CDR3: TGTGCCAGCAGCCAAGAGAGAACCGGGACAGGCCTCACAACTAATGAAAAACTGTTTTTT.

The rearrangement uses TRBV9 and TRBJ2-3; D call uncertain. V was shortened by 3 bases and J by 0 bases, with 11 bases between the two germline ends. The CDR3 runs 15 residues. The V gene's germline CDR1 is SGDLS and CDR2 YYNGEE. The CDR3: CASSEGGTSTDTQYF. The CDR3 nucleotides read TGTGCCAGCAGCGAGGGCGGCACTAGCACAGATACGCAGTATTTT.

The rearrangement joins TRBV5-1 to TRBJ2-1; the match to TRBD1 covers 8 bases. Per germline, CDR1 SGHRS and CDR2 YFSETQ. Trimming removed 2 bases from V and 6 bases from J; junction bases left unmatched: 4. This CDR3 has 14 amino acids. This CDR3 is CASSFRGLRNEQFF. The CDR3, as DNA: TGCGCCAGCAGCTTCAGGGGGCTTCGCAATGAGCAGTTCTTC.

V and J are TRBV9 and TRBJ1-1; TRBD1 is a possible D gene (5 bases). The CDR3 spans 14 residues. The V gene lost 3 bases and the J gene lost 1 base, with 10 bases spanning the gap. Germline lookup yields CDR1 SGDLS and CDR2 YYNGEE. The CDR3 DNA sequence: TGTGCCAGCAGCGACGGACAAGAGAACACTGAAGCTTTCTTT. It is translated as CASSDGQENTEAFF.

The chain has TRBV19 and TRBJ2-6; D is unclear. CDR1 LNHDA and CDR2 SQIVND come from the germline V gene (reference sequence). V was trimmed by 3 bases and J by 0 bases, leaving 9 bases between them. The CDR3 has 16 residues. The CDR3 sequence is CASSIPRLSGANVLTF. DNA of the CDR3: TGTGCCAGTAGTATCCCTCGCCTCTCTGGGGCCAACGTCCTGACTTTC.

Here the CDR3 reads CASSKLHISSGSTDTQYF. CDR3 coding DNA: TGTGCCAGCAGCAAACTACATATTTCTAGCGGGAGCACAGATACGCAGTATTTT. The V and J genes are TRBV11-2 and TRBJ2-3; 8 nucleotides match TRBD2. The CDR3 consists of 18 residues. Germline CDR1 SGHAT, CDR2 FQNNGV. V lost 5 bases and J lost 0; bases outside the gene matches: 13.

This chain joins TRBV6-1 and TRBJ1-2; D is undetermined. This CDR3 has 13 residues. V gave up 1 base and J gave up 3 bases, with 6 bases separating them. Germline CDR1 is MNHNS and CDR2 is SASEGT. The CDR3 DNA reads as TGTGCCAGCAGTGAAGACTTGGACTATGGCTACACCTTC. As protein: CASSEDLDYGYTF.

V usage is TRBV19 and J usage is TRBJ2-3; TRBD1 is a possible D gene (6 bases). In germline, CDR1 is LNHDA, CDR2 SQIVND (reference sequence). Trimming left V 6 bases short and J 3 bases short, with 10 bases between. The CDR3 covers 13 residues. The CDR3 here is CASSPGQTDTQYF. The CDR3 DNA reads TGTGCCAGTAGCCCTGGACAGACAGATACGCAGTATTTT.

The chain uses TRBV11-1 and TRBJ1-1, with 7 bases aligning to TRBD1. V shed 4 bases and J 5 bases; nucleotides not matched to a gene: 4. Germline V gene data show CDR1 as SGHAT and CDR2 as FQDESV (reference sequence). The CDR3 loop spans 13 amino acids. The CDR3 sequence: CASSSRGATEAFF. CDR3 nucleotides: TGTGCCAGCAGCTCCAGGGGGGCGACTGAAGCTTTCTTT.

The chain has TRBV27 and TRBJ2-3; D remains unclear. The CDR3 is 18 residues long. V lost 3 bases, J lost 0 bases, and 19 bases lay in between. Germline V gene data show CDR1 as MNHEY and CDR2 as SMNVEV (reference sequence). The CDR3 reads CASSFQSKEFVSTDTQYF. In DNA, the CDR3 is TGTGCCAGCAGTTTCCAGTCGAAGGAATTTGTAAGCACAGATACGCAGTATTTT.

The CDR3 DNA reads TGTGCCAGCAGCGTAGTTGCTATGAGCACCGGGGAGCTGTTTTTT. Protein: CASSVVAMSTGELFF. The V and J genes are TRBV9 and TRBJ2-2; D is unresolved. The germline CDR1 and CDR2 sequences are SGDLS and YYNGEE. V was trimmed by 0 bases and J by 4 bases, leaving 10 bases between them. The length of the CDR3 is 15 residues.

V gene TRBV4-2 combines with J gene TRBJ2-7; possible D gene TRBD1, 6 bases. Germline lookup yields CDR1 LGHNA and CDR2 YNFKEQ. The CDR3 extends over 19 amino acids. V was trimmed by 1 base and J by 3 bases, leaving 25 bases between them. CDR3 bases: TGTGCCAGCAGCCAAGCTAAGACCTTACAGGGAGAAATAAACTACGAGCAGTACTTC. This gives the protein CASSQAKTLQGEINYEQYF.

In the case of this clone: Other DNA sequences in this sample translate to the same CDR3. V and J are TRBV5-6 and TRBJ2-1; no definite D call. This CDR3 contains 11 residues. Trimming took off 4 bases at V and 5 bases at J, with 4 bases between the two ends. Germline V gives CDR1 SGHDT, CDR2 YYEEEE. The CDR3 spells CASSLNNEQFF. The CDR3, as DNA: TGTGCCAGCAGCCTCAACAATGAGCAGTTCTTC.